The 9 T cell receptor beta chains reported below all come from one sample, sequenced in a study of CXCR3-negative and CXCR3-positive naive CD8 T cells. It was by 5' RACE with UMI labels that the TRB cDNA libraries were prepared. Reanalyzing the 5' RACE reads, TCRdb keeps one entry per CDR3 protein, without DNA. The data show about 130,000 distinct CDR3 sequences, and the top ten clones hold 0.49%. The material sequenced was naive CXCR3- CD8+ T cells from blood. Subset meaning: CD45RO-CCR7+CD27+CD95- naive CD8+ T cells lacking CXCR3 (TNR3-). Receptors were obtained from a human donor in good health. Some clones in this sample may be carry-over from other donors' samples.

This chain uses TRBV6-2 or TRBV6-3 with TRBJ1-1; TCRdb picks TRBD1, but there is no DNA to check that call. The germline CDR1 and CDR2 sequences are MNHEY and SVGEGT. There are 17 residues in the CDR3. The CDR3 sequence is CASSYAGQGEMNTEAFF.

The V call is TRBV21-1, the J call TRBJ2-7; the D gene TCRdb calls, TRBD2, cannot be checked with no DNA. TRBV21-1 is flagged as a pseudogene. The CDR3 totals 17 residues. Here the CDR3 reads CASSKGDSGRSTYEQYF.

The J gene is TRBJ2-3, the V gene TRBV28; the TCRdb D gene call, TRBD2, has no DNA to confirm it. The CDR3 is 15 amino acids. Germline loops: CDR1 MDHEN, CDR2 SYDVKM. This CDR3 is CASSLGTAYTDTQYF.

The rearrangement joins TRBV5-1 to TRBJ2-5. The CDR3 extends over 15 amino acids. In germline, CDR1 is SGHRS, CDR2 YFSETQ. The CDR3 here is CASGLESSRRETQYF.

The CDR3 reads CASIKGPSYSDTQYF. This chain uses TRBV6-1 with TRBJ2-3; without DNA, the TCRdb call of TRBD2 cannot be checked. The length of the CDR3 is 15 residues. CDR1 and CDR2 from the germline V gene are MNHNS and SASEGT.

J is TRBJ2-7 and V is TRBV12-3 or TRBV12-4; as DNA is missing, the TRBD1 call by TCRdb cannot be tested. The CDR3 extends over 13 amino acids. CDR3 residues: CASTQGADYEQYF.

The genes are TRBV28 and TRBJ2-7; TCRdb returns TRBD1, unconfirmable since there is no DNA. Germline V gene data show CDR1 as MDHEN and CDR2 as SYDVKM. This CDR3 region has 16 residues. CDR3: CASSFPNGDRIYEQYF.

The rearrangement uses TRBV18 and TRBJ2-7; the D call from TCRdb, TRBD1, cannot be confirmed without DNA. Germline CDR1 and CDR2: KGHSH and LQKENI. The CDR3 runs to 15 residues. The CDR3 is CASSPPNQGSYEQYF.

This sequence joins TRBV6-2 or TRBV6-3 and TRBJ1-5; TCRdb calls TRBD1, which cannot be checked without DNA. This CDR3 comprises 15 residues. CDR1 and CDR2 (germline): MNHEY, SVGEGT. The CDR3 sequence is CASSTGQGINQPQHF.